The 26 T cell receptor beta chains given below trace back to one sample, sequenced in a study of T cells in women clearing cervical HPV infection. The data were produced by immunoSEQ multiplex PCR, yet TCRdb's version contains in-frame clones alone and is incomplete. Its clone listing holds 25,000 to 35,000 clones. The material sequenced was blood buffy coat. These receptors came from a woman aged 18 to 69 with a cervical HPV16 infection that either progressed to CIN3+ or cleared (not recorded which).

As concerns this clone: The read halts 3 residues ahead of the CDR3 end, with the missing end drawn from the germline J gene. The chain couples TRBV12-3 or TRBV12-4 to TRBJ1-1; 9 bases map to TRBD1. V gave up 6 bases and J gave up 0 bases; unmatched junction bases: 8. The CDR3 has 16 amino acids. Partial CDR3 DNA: TGTGCCAGCAGCTTCTCACAGGGGGCGGTGAACACTGAA. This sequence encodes CASSFSQGAVNTE. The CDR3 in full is CASSFSQGAVNTEAFF.

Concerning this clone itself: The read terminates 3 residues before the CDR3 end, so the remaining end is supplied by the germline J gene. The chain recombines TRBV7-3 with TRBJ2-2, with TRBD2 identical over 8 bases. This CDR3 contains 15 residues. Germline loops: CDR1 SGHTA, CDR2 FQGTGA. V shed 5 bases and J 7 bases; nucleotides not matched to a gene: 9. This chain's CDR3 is CASSPPGGALGELFF. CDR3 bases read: TGTGCCAGCAGCCCCCCCGGGGGGGCACTCGGGGAG. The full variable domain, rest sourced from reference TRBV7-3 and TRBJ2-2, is GAGVSQTPSNKVTEKGKYVELRCDPISGHTALYWYRQSLGQGPEFLIYFQGTGAADDSGLPNDRFFAVRPEGSVSTLKIQRTERGDSAVYLCASSPPGGALGELFFGEGSRLTVL.

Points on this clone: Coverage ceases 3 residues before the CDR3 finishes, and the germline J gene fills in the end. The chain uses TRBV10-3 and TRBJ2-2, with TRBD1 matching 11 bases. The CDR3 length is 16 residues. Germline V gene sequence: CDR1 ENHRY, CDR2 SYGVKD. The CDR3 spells CAISDGQGAGTEKLFF. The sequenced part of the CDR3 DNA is TGTGCCATCAGTGATGGACAGGGGGCGGGGACCGAAAAG.

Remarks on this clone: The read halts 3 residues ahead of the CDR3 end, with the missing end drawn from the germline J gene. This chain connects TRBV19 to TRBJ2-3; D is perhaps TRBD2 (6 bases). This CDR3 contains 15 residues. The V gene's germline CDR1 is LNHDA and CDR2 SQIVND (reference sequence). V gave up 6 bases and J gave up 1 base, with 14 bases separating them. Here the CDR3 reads CASSFGTGGTDTQYF. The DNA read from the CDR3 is TGTGCCAGTAGCTTCGGGACTGGTGGCACAGATACG.

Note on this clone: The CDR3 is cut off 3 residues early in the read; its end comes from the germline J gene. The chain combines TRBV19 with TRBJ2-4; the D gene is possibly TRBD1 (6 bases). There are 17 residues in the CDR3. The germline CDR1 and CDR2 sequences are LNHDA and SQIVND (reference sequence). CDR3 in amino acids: CASSPPISSDRQYGQYF. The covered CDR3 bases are TGTGCCAGTAGTCCCCCAATCTCCTCGGACAGACAGTATGGT.

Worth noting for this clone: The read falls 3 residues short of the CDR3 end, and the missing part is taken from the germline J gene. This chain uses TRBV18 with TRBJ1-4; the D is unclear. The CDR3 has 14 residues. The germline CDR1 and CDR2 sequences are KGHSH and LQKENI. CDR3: CASSKIAGISPLFF. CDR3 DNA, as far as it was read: TGTGCCAGCTCAAAAATCGCAGGAATTTCACCA. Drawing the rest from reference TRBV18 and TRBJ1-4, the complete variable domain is NAGVMQNPRHLVRRRGQEARLRCSPMKGHSHVYWYRQLPEEGLKFMVYLQKENIIDESGMPKERFSAEFPKEGPSILRIQQVVRGDSAAYFCASSKIAGISPLFFGSGTQLSVL.

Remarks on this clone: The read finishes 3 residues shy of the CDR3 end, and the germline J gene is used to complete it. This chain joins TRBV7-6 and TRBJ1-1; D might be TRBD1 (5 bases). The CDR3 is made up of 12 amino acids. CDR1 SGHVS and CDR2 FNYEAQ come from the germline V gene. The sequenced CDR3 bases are TGTGCCAGCAGCGGTAGCGGGCAGGGA. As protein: CASSGSGQG. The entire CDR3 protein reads CASSGSGQGAFF.

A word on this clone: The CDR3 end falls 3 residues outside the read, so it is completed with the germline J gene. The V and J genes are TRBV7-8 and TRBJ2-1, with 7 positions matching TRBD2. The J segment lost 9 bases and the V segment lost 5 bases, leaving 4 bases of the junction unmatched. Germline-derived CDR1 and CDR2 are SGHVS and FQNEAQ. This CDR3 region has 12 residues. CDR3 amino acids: CASSPGLVEQFF. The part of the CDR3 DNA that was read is TGTGCCAGCAGCCCCGGACTAGTTGAG.

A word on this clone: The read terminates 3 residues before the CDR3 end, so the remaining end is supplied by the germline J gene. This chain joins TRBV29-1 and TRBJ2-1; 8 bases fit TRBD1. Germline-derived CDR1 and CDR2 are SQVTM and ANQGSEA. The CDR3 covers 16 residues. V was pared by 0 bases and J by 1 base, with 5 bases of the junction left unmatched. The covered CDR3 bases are TGCAGCGTTGAAGATCAGGGGGCGAGGTCCTACAATGAG. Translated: CSVEDQGARSYNE. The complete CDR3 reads CSVEDQGARSYNEQFF.

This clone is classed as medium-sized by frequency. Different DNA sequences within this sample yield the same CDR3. The CDR3 bases that were read are TGCAGCGTTGAAGGCGGGACAACCTACGAG. Protein sequence: CSVEGGTTYE. The complete CDR3 protein is CSVEGGTTYEQYF. The chain uses TRBV29-1 and TRBJ2-7; D assignment may be TRBD1 or TRBD2 (6 bases each). The sequence runs out 3 residues before the end of the CDR3; the remainder is reconstructed from the germline J gene. The V end was cut by 1 base, the J end by 2 bases, with 9 bases between. The CDR3 extends over 13 amino acids. Germline V lookup: CDR1 SQVTM, CDR2 ANQGSEA.

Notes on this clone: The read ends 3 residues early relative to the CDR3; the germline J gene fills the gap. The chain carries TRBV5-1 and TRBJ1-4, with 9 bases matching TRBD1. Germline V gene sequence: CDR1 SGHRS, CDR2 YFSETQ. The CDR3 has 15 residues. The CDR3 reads CATRTGDSGANVLFF. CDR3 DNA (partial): TGCGCCACGAGGACAGGGGACTCTGGGGCCAACGTA.

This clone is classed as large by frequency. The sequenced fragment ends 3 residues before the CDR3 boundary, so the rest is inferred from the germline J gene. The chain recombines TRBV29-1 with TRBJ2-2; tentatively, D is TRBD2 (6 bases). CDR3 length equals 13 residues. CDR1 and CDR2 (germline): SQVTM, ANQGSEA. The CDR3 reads CSVRRGTNEKLFF. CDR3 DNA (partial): TGCAGCGTCCGGCGGGGAACTAATGAAAAG.

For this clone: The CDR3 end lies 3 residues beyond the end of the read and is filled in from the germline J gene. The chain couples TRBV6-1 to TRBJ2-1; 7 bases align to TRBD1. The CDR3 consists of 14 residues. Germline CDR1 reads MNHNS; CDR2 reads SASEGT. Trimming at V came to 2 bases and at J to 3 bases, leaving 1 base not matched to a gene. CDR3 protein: CASSERDSYNEQFF. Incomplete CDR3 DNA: TGTGCCAGCAGTGAAAGGGACAGCTACAATGAG.

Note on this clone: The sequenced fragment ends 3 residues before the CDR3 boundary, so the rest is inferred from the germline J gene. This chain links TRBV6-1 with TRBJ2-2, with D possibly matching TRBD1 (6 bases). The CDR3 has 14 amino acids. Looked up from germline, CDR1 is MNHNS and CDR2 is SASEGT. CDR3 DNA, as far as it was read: TGTGCCAGCAGTGTGCGACAGGACGCTGAAAAG. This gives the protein CASSVRQDAEK. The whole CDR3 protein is CASSVRQDAEKLFF.

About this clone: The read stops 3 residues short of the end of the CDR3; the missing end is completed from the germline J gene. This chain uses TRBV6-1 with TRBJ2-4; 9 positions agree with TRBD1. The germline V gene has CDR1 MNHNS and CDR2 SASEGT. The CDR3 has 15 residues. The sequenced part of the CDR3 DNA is TGTGCCAGCAGTGGAACCGGGACAGGGATCTATGGT. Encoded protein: CASSGTGTGIYG. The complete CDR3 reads CASSGTGTGIYGQYF.

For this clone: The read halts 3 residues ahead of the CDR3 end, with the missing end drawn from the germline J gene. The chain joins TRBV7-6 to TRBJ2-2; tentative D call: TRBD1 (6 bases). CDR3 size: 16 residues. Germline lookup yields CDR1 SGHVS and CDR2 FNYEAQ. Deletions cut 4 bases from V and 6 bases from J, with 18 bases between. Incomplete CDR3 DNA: TGTGCCAGCAGCTCTTCCGTACAGGGTAGTGCCGGGGAG. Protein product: CASSSSVQGSAGE. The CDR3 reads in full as CASSSSVQGSAGELFF.

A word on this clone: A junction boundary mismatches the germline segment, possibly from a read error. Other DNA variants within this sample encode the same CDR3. The sequenced CDR3 bases are TGTGCCAGCAGTGAACTAAGGGGGAGAAACACA. Its protein product is CASSELRGRNT. The whole CDR3 region reads CASSELRGRNTIYF. The genes are TRBV6-1 and TRBJ1-3, with D maybe TRBD1 (6 bases). The read finishes 3 residues shy of the CDR3 end, and the germline J gene is used to complete it. Germline V lookup: CDR1 MNHNS, CDR2 SASEGT. The CDR3 length is 14 residues.

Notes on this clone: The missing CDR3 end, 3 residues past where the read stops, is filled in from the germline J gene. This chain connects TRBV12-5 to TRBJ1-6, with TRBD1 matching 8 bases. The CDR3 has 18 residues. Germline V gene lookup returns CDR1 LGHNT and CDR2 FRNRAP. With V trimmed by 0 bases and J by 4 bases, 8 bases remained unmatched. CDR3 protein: CASGLVPDRAKYNSPLHF. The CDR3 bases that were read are TGTGCTAGTGGTTTGGTACCGGACAGGGCCAAATATAATTCACCC.

The sequenced part of the CDR3 DNA is TGTGCCAGCAGCCCATACCCAGGACAGCCC. The encoded protein is CASSPYPGQP. The CDR3 reads in full as CASSPYPGQPQHF. This chain joins TRBV2 and TRBJ1-5, with D hard to call. Sequencing ends 3 residues short of the CDR3 end; the germline J gene provides the rest. Between the trimmed V and J ends, which lost 6 bases and 7 bases, there was a span of 13 bases. The CDR3 has 13 amino acids. Germline V CDR1 and CDR2: SNHLY, FYNNEI.

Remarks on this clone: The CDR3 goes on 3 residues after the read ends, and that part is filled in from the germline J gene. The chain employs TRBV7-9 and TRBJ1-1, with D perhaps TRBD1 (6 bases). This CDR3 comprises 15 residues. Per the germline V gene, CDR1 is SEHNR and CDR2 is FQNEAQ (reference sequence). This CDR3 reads CASSSNTGLGETAFF. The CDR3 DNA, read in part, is TGTGCCAGCAGCTCCAATACAGGGCTGGGGGAGACA. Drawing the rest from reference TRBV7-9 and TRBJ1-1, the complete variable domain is DTGVSQNPRHKITKRGQNVTFRCDPISEHNRLYWYRQTLGQGPEFLTYFQNEAQLEKSRLLSDRFSAERPKGSFSTLEIQRTEQGDSAMYLCASSSNTGLGETAFFGQGTRLTVV.

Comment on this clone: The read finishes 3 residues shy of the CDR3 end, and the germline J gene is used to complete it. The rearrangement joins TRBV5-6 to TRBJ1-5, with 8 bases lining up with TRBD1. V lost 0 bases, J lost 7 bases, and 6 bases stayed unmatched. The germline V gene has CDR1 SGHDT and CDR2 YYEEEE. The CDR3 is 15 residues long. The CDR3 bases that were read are TGTGCCAGCAGCTTGGGCAGGGGGCAGGGGCAGCCC. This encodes CASSLGRGQGQP. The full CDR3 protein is CASSLGRGQGQPQHF. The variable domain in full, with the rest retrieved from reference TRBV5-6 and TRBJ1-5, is DAGVTQSPTHLIKTRGQQVTLRCSPKSGHDTVSWYQQALGQGPQFIFQYYEEEERQRGNFPDRFSGHQFPNYSSELNVNALLLGDSALYLCASSLGRGQGQPQHFGDGTRLSIL.

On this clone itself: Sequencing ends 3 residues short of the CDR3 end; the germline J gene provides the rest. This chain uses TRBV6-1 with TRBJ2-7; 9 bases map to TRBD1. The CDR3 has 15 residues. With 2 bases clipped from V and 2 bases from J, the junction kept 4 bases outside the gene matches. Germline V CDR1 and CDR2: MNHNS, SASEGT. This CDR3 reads CASSEWDRVTYEQYF. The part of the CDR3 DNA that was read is TGTGCCAGCAGTGAATGGGACAGGGTCACCTACGAG.

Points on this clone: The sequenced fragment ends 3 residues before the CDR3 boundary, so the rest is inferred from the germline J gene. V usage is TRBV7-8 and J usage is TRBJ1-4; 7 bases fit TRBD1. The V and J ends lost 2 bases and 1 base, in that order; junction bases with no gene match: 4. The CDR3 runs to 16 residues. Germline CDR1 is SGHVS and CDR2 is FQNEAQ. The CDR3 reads CASSLIRDRTNEKLFF. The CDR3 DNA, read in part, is TGTGCCAGCAGCTTAATACGGGACAGAACTAATGAAAAA.

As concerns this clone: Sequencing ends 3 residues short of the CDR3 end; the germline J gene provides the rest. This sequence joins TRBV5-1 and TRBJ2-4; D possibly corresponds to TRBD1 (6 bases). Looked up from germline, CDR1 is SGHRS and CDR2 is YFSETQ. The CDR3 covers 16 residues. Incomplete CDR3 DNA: TGCGCCAGCACTGGACAGCCCTCCGTAGCTAACTATGGT. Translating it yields CASTGQPSVANYG. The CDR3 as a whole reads CASTGQPSVANYGQYF. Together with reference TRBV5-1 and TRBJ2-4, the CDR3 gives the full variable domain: KAGVTQTPRYLIKTRGQQVTLSCSPISGHRSVSWYQQTPGQGLQFLFEYFSETQRNKGNFPGRFSGRQFSNSRSEMNVSTLELGDSALYLCASTGQPSVANYGQYFGAGTRLSVL.

Incomplete CDR3 DNA: TGTGCCAGCAGCTCCTTAGGCAGGGGGGATTCACCC. The encoded protein is CASSSLGRGDSP. The CDR3 as a whole reads CASSSLGRGDSPLHF. The chain couples TRBV7-8 to TRBJ1-6; TRBD1 matches 7 bases. The CDR3 extends 3 residues past the end of the read, so its final part is completed from the germline J gene. Germline V lookup: CDR1 SGHVS, CDR2 FQNEAQ. CDR3 length: 15 amino acids. Losses at the gene ends were 4 bases for V and 8 bases for J; bases not matched to a gene: 8.

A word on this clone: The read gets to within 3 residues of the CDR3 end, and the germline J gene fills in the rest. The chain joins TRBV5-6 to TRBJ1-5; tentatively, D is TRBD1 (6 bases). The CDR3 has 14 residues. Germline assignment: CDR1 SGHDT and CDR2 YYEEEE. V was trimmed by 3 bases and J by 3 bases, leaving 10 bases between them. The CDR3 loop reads CASSSGQNNQPQHF. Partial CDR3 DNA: TGTGCCAGCAGCTCCGGACAGAACAATCAGCCC.